One and the same sample provided the 9 T cell receptor beta chains below, sequenced in a study of cytotoxic CD8 clonotypes in ibrutinib-treated CLL. TCRdb keeps only in-frame clones here, not all; method: immunoSEQ multiplex PCR. The table includes approximately 350,000 clones, over 60% detected once. Sequencing was performed on PBMCs, taken after 36 months of ibrutinib treatment. The receptor source for this set is a human donor with chronic lymphocytic leukemia.

The chain is built from TRBV12-5 and TRBJ1-3; no clear D. CDR1 and CDR2 (germline): LGHNT, FRNRAP. This CDR3 has 12 amino acids. The germline V and J ends were trimmed by 1 base and 14 bases, with 12 bases remaining between them. CDR3 in amino acids: CASGLGPVPLYF. The CDR3 nucleotides are TGTGCTAGTGGTTTGGGTCCGGTACCACTATATTTT. Looking up the rest from reference TRBV12-5 and TRBJ1-3 gives the full variable domain: DARVTQTPRHKVTEMGQEVTMRCQPILGHNTVFWYRQTMMQGLELLAYFRNRAPLDDSGMPKDRFSAEMPDATLATLKIQPSEPRDSAVYFCASGLGPVPLYFGEGSWLTVV.

The J gene is TRBJ2-1, the V gene TRBV6-6; 8 nucleotides align to TRBD2. The CDR3 extends over 14 amino acids. Germline values: CDR1 MNHNY, CDR2 SVGAGI (reference sequence). The V gene end was trimmed by 6 bases and the J gene end by 7 bases; junction bases not matched to a gene: 8. CDR3 in amino acids: CASSFRTSQNEQFF. Here the CDR3 DNA reads TGTGCCAGCAGCTTTCGGACTAGCCAAAATGAGCAGTTCTTC.

The chain employs TRBV5-6 and TRBJ2-7, with D possibly being TRBD1 (5 bases). Germline V gene lookup returns CDR1 SGHDT and CDR2 YYEEEE. This CDR3 region has 14 residues. The V end lost 4 bases, the J end lost 2 bases, and 13 bases lay between the germline ends. CDR3 protein: CASSRQGTPYEQYF. CDR3 bases: TGTGCCAGCAGCCGTCAGGGAACCCCCTACGAGCAGTACTTC.

V usage is TRBV18 and J usage is TRBJ2-5; D unclear. This CDR3 is built from 14 residues. Germline loops: CDR1 KGHSH, CDR2 LQKENI. Trimming took 0 bases from V and 4 from J, leaving 9 bases between them. CDR3 loop: CASSPPWGGETQYF. CDR3 DNA: TGTGCCAGCTCACCACCATGGGGTGGAGAGACCCAGTACTTC.

This clone came up a few times. The genes are TRBV10-3 and TRBJ1-5, with D possibly matching TRBD1 (6 bases). CDR1 and CDR2 (germline): ENHRY, SYGVKD. The CDR3 runs 14 residues. Trimming shortened V by 10 bases and J by 0 bases, and 13 bases separated the two germline ends. Written as DNA, the CDR3 is TGTGCCACCGGCGGCAGGGGTAGCAATCAGCCCCAGCATTTT. It is translated as CATGGRGSNQPQHF.

The rearrangement uses TRBV6-4 and TRBJ2-3; TRBD2 matches at 8 bases. V lost 5 bases, J lost 2 bases, and 6 bases stayed unmatched. The CDR3 sequence is 15 residues long. Germline V lookup: CDR1 MRHNA, CDR2 SNTAGT. CDR3 coding DNA: TGTGCCAGCAGTAGGGTAGCGGGGAACACAGATACGCAGTATTTT. Amino acids: CASSRVAGNTDTQYF.

V usage is TRBV5-4 and J usage is TRBJ2-4; the D is unclear. The V gene's germline CDR1 is SGHNT and CDR2 YYREEE (reference sequence). Trimming pared 4 bases from V and 6 bases from J, leaving 14 bases between. This CDR3 comprises 14 residues. This CDR3 is CASSAPESGNIQYF. The DNA for the CDR3 is TGTGCCAGCAGCGCCCCCGAGTCTGGAAACATTCAGTACTTC.

The chain is built from TRBV5-1 and TRBJ1-2; D unresolved. Trimming left V 0 bases short and J 4 bases short, with 10 bases between. Germline CDR1 is SGHRS and CDR2 is YFSETQ. This CDR3 comprises 14 residues. The chain's CDR3 is CASSLAANSYGYTF. CDR3 in DNA: TGCGCCAGCAGCTTGGCAGCGAACTCCTATGGCTACACCTTC.

The chain combines TRBV10-2 with TRBJ1-6; D gene uncertain. The CDR3 sequence is 14 residues long. In germline, CDR1 is WSHSY, CDR2 SAAADI. Trimming pared 3 bases from V and 5 bases from J, leaving 8 bases between. CDR3 coding DNA: TGCGCCAGCAGTGATTGGGATAATAATTCACCCCTCCACTTT. It yields the protein CASSDWDNNSPLHF.